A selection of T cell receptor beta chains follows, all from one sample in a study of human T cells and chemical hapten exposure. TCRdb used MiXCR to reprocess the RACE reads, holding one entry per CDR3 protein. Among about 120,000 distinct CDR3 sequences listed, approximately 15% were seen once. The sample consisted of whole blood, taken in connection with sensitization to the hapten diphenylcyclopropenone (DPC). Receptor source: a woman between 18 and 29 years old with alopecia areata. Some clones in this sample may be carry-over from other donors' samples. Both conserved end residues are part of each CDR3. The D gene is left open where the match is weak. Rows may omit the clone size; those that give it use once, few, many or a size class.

CDR3: CASSLGAMRSETQYF; DNA: TGTGCCAGCAGCTTAGGGGCAATGCGGTCAGAGACCCAGTACTTC; J: TRBJ2-5; V: TRBV7-3; size: many; D: NA
CDR3: CASSLGGQGGTGELFF; DNA: TGTGCCAGCAGCTTAGGTGGACAGGGCGGCACCGGGGAGCTGTTTTTT; J: TRBJ2-2; V: TRBV7-8; size: NA; D: TRBD1
CDR3: CASSVGTGQPQHF; DNA: TGTGCCAGCAGCGTAGGGACGGGGCAGCCCCAGCATTTT; J: TRBJ1-5; V: TRBV7-8; size: many; D: NA
CDR3: CASSLQTGPNSPLHF; DNA: TGTGCCAGCAGCCTCCAGACAGGACCGAATTCACCCCTCCACTTT; J: TRBJ1-6; V: TRBV6-5; size: many; D: NA
CDR3: CASSLSRTGHYGYTF; DNA: TGTGCCAGCAGCTTATCGAGGACAGGGCACTATGGCTACACCTTC; J: TRBJ1-2; V: TRBV7-9; size: NA; D: TRBD1
CDR3: CASSLTSGGVNEQFF; DNA: TGTGCCAGCAGCTTGACTAGCGGGGGAGTAAATGAGCAGTTCTTC; J: TRBJ2-1; V: TRBV7-9; size: few; D: TRBD2
CDR3: CASSFGPWTNEQFF; DNA: TGTGCCAGCAGCTTTGGACCGTGGACGAATGAGCAGTTCTTC; J: TRBJ2-1; V: TRBV7-9; size: NA; D: NA
CDR3: CASSQAGLAAAAGELFF; DNA: TGCGCCAGCAGCCAAGCGGGACTAGCGGCTGCAGCCGGGGAGCTGTTTTTT; J: TRBJ2-2; V: TRBV4-3; size: many; D: TRBD2
CDR3: CASSQDRFSSSVTDTQYF; DNA: TGTGCCAGCAGCCAAGATAGGTTTTCGTCTAGCGTCACAGATACGCAGTATTTT; J: TRBJ2-3; V: TRBV4-2; size: NA; D: NA
CDR3: CASSQELCQKGLDTQYF; DNA: NA; J: TRBJ2-3; V: TRBV3-2; size: NA; D: NA
CDR3: CSARVDREQPQHF; DNA: TGCAGTGCTAGAGTCGACAGGGAACAGCCCCAGCATTTT; J: TRBJ1-5; V: TRBV20-1; size: NA; D: TRBD1
CDR3: CASSQDQGGISPLHF; DNA: TGCGCCAGCAGCCAAGATCAAGGGGGGATTTCACCCCTCCACTTT; J: TRBJ1-6; V: TRBV4-3; size: few; D: NA
CDR3: CATTYLLRTDTQYF; DNA: TGTGCCACCACCTATCTCTTGAGGACAGATACGCAGTATTTT; J: TRBJ2-3; V: TRBV2; size: NA; D: NA
CDR3: CASSHPDRTYGYTF; DNA: TGTGCCAGCAGCCACCCTGACAGGACCTATGGCTACACCTTC; J: TRBJ1-2; V: TRBV11-2; size: many; D: NA
CDR3: CATTHRGNQPQHF; DNA: TGTGCCACCACCCACAGGGGCAATCAGCCCCAGCATTTT; J: TRBJ1-5; V: TRBV6-2/TRBV6-3; size: NA; D: NA
CDR3: CSALRPGSAGYEQYF; DNA: TGCAGTGCTCTCCGCCCCGGCTCCGCAGGTTACGAGCAGTACTTC; J: TRBJ2-7; V: TRBV20-1; size: once; D: NA
CDR3: CSALTGLGTEAFF; DNA: TGCAGCGCTTTGACCGGGCTGGGCACTGAAGCTTTCTTT; J: TRBJ1-1; V: TRBV29-1; size: many; D: NA
CDR3: CSVGTGRGWADTQYF; DNA: TGCAGCGTTGGTACCGGACGGGGTTGGGCGGATACGCAGTATTTT; J: TRBJ2-3; V: TRBV29-1; size: few; D: NA
CDR3: CASSVGRGDSNQPQHF; DNA: TGTGCCAGCAGTGTCGGCAGGGGAGATAGCAATCAGCCCCAGCATTTT; J: TRBJ1-5; V: TRBV6-1; size: many; D: NA